This TCR beta chain was profiled in a study of shared clonotypes between healthy human individuals (TCRdb year 2020). Study-level background: Three men and a couple of women, aged 18 to 49 years, made up the cohort. Leukapheresis yielded between about 0.9 and 10 billion PBMCs per donor. For each donor, CD4 naive and CD4 memory were each run on three plates, CD8 naive on two plates, and CD8 memory on one plate. To estimate repertoire size and how much clonotypes are shared between individuals, the study performed deep sequencing of blood TCR repertoires from about five healthy adults. Libraries were prepared and TCR repertoires were sequenced by different laboratories using diverse techniques, in order to increase sequencing depth and limit assay-specific biases. The investigation overall reported the following: Sampling was restricted to blood, and TCR repertoires in tissues likely differ from the TCR repertoires found in blood. Estimated clonotype richness was generally larger for naive than for memory subsets. Sharing across four donors was observed for about 5% of naive CD4, 3.5% of naive CD8, over 2% of memory CD4, and around 0.4% of memory CD8 clonotypes. Pairwise subsampling led to the expectation that sequencing depth would affect the degree of clonotype sharing among donors. Incomplete sequencing was indicated by rarefaction of sorted-subset datasets, despite the large sequencing depth. The genetic and exposure-history diversity represented was limited by the small number of donors. Clonotypes shared by all four sorted-subset donors showed higher generation probabilities than non-shared clonotypes.

The donors were healthy, HIV-negative adults with no recently reported acute infections or vaccinations. Only Caucasian adults living in Nashville, Tennessee, USA were represented among the donors. CD4+ T cells were enriched by magnetic negative selection; naive cells were then positively selected on CD45RA, and the negative fraction formed the memory subset. Blood was collected by leukapheresis, and PBMCs were isolated by Ficoll-Histopaque density gradient centrifugation and then cryopreserved in liquid nitrogen vapor phase. Analytical flow cytometry was used to check the purity and quantity of each magnetically sorted T cell population. From each sorted fraction, genomic DNA was isolated and quantified by UV absorbance on a Nanodrop 2000c. Comment on this clone: What this receptor recognizes is not known. No quality values exist for individual bases; no much larger clone is one base distant.

Using the deep immunoSEQ assay, TCR CDR3 regions were amplified from genomic DNA by multiplex PCR. Extracted genomic DNA from each cell subset was distributed evenly across all wells of several immunoSEQ 96-well plates, and each plate was treated as a replicate. For sorted subsets, approximately 190 ng of genomic DNA, equivalent to around 29,000 T cell genomes, went into each replicate PCR. Purified libraries were quantified with a Qubit 3.0 fluorometer, sized on a Bioanalyzer 2100, and re-quantified with the KAPA Library Quantification kit. Each immunoSEQ 96-well plate was sequenced on its own single-read 150-cycle Illumina NextSeq 550 flow cell. The original methods were these. Because only junctional sequences without quality scores were contained in the immunoSEQ output, filtering matching that applied to full-length reads could not be performed. To assign V/J genes and CDR3, sequences were annotated using PyIR, a Python wrapper for IgBLAST v1.9, with IMGT germline references. Reads were filtered out if the reads had weak V/J assignments (E-value above 1e-6), no CDR3, stop codons, out-of-frame junctions, or ambiguous translated residues. V3J clonotypes were defined as sequences sharing the same inferred V gene, J gene, and CDR3 amino acid sequence. The percentage overlap between two repertoires was calculated by dividing the number of shared unique clonotypes by the size of the smaller repertoire. RTK rarefaction, the Chao1 estimator, and Recon v2.1 estimates of unobserved clonotypes were used to assess repertoire richness. OLGA was used to compute generation probabilities for all TCRbeta clonotypes that the gDNA method yielded from a handful of donors. This immuneACCESS table, as held by TCRdb, lists in-frame sequences with V and J called but not all clones. Of the missing ones, under half trace to an unresolved V gene in checked studies; the others have no known cause. V and J calls and clone size follow that table, whereas D and trimming were derived from the DNA. The sample table contains about 2.3 million clones; only one count was recorded for approximately 93% of them. The biggest ten clones account for around 0.4% of the sample.

Sequencing was performed on naive CD4+ T cells from PBMCs. The cell subset or site label on this specimen signifies: CD45RA+ positively selected. The TCR originated in a man in his late teens or twenties in good health. Some clones in this sample may be carry-over from other donors' samples.

The encoded CDR3 is CASSSPAAGEEKLFF. The DNA reads as follows: TGTGCCAGCAGCTCCCCGGCGGCGGGGGAAGAAAAACTGTTTTTT. This sequence uses TRBV7-9 and TRBJ1-4; TRBD1 might be the D gene, on 5 matching bases. The junction carries 17 bases between V and J, which are trimmed by 4 bases and 8 bases respectively. The CDR3 covers 15 residues, taking in both the cysteine and the phenylalanine. Just CDR3 DNA is preserved here, 45 bases in frame from base 1. For CDR1 and CDR2, the germline V gene (reference sequence) lists SEHNR and FQNEAQ.